The 8 T cell receptor beta chains listed next were all sequenced from one sample in a study of blood T cells in healthy people across ages. The authors ran a second PCR of about 6 to 11 cycles using a sample-barcoded 5' primer and a J-beta primer mix. TCRdb re-called the 5' RACE reads with MiXCR, one entry per CDR3 protein. The sample includes 450,000 to 700,000 distinct CDR3 sequences, 27% seen only once; the top ten take about 18%. The sequenced material came from blood. These receptor sequences come from a woman in her 70s in good health.

This sequence joins TRBV7-2 and TRBJ2-5; no definite D call. With 3 bases removed from V and 2 bases from J, the gap between germline ends came to 10 bases. Germline assignment: CDR1 SGHTA and CDR2 FQGNSA. The CDR3 is 14 residues long. Here the CDR3 DNA reads TGTGCCAGCAGCTTTAACGGGCTTCAAGAGACCCAGTACTTC. Protein sequence: CASSFNGLQETQYF.

The chain links TRBV5-1 to TRBJ1-2; 10 positions match TRBD1. Germline V gene data show CDR1 as SGHRS and CDR2 as YFSETQ. V lost 2 bases to trimming and J lost 8 bases; unmatched junction nucleotides: 6. The CDR3 totals 14 residues. For the CDR3, the DNA is TGCGCCAGCAGCTTTTCCGGGACAGGGGAAGGCTACACCTTC. Protein: CASSFSGTGEGYTF.

This clonotype was detected only a few times. The chain employs TRBV7-2 and TRBJ2-5; 13 bases match TRBD2. Near its end, the DNA agrees better with TRBJ2-1, so the J call may be wrong. Germline lookup yields CDR1 SGHTA and CDR2 FQGNSA. The CDR3 spans 17 residues. CDR3 sequence reads: CASSLVPGLAGFNEQFF. The CDR3 nucleotides are TGTGCCAGCAGCTTAGTACCGGGACTAGCGGGGTTCAATGAGCAGTTCTTC.

The chain links TRBV6-2 or TRBV6-3 to TRBJ2-2; 9 nucleotides line up with TRBD2. V lost 9 bases, J lost 6 bases, and 8 bases stayed unmatched. The germline V gene has CDR1 MNHEY and CDR2 SVGEGT. The CDR3 is 14 residues long. CDR3 nucleotide sequence: TGTGCCAGTAAGGTAGCGGGGGATTCCGGGGAGCTGTTTTTT. Its protein is CASKVAGDSGELFF.

This clonotype has more than one count but fewer than ten. This chain links TRBV5-1 with TRBJ2-1, with unresolved D. V was clipped by 4 bases and J by 2 bases, with 10 bases between them. Germline lookup yields CDR1 SGHRS and CDR2 YFSETQ. CDR3 length: 14 residues. The CDR3 DNA is TGCGCCAGCAGCACCTACACAGCCTACAATGAGCAGTTCTTC. Translated: CASSTYTAYNEQFF.

The chain employs TRBV20-1 and TRBJ2-5; TRBD2 aligns across 8 bases. Unmatched junction bases numbered 10, after V lost 5 bases and J lost 5 bases. CDR1 DFQATT and CDR2 SNEGSKA come from the germline V gene (reference sequence). CDR3 length equals 14 residues. CDR3 amino acids: CSAPGGGRLETQYF. The DNA of the CDR3 is TGCAGTGCTCCAGGCGGGGGGCGGTTGGAGACCCAGTACTTC.

As for this clonotype: One junction end disagrees with the germline gene, perhaps due to a read error. The V gene is TRBV30, the J gene TRBJ2-4, with D possibly being TRBD2 (6 bases). Germline V lookup: CDR1 GTSNPN, CDR2 SVGIG (reference sequence). CDR3 size: 15 residues. The CDR3 DNA sequence: TGTGCCCGGAGTGTAAGTTTTCTACGGGGGAACATTCAGTACTTC. Amino acids: CARSVSFLRGNIQYF.

Only a few counts were recorded for this clonotype. The chain uses TRBV6-1 and TRBJ2-5; TRBD2 aligns across 10 bases. Germline-derived CDR1 and CDR2 are MNHNS and SASEGT. The CDR3 sequence is 17 residues long. Trimming at V came to 6 bases and at J to 3 bases, leaving 13 bases not matched to a gene. CDR3 coding DNA: TGTGCCAGCAGCCGCACCTCTAGCGGGGGAGTCAAAGAGACCCAGTACTTC. It translates to CASSRTSSGGVKETQYF.